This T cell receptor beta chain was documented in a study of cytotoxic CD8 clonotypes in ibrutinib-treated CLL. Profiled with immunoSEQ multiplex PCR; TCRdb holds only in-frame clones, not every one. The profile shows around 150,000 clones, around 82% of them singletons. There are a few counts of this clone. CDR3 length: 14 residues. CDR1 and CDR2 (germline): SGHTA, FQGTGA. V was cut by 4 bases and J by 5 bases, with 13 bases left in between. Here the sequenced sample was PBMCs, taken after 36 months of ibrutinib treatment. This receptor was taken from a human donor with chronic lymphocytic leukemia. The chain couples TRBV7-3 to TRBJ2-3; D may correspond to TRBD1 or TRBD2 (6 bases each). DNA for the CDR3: TGTGCCAGCAGCTCTCGGGGGCCCTTAGATACGCAGTATTTT. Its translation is CASSSRGPLDTQYF.